These 5 T cell receptor beta chains came from one sample sequenced in a study of shared clonotypes between healthy human individuals. Naive CD8 cells lacked CD45RO, underwent positive selection for CCR7 and left out terminally differentiated effector memory CD45RA+ cells. Assay: immunoSEQ multiplex PCR; the TCRdb copy retains only in-frame clones and omits some. The sample lists under 2,000,000 clones; just under 95% were seen once. The sequencing sample was made of naive CD8+ T cells sorted from blood. These receptors were collected from a man aged 18 to 29 in good health.

The chain is built from TRBV27 and TRBJ2-7, with D perhaps given as TRBD1 or TRBD2 (5 bases each). Germline CDR1 and CDR2: MNHEY and SMNVEV (reference sequence). Between the trimmed V and J ends, which lost 4 bases and 1 base, there was a span of 14 bases. CDR3 length: 15 residues. CDR3: CASSSQGPPSYEQYF. For the CDR3, the DNA is TGTGCCAGCAGTTCCCAGGGACCTCCATCCTACGAGCAGTACTTC.

Regarding this clone: Additional DNA sequences in this sample encode the identical CDR3. V is TRBV4-1 and J is TRBJ1-5; a weak D match, TRBD1 (5 bases). CDR1 is MGHRA, CDR2 YSYEKL, per germline. The CDR3 is made up of 13 amino acids. V was cut by 1 base and J by 6 bases, with 7 bases left in between. The CDR3 is CASSQGGSQPQHF. CDR3 nucleotide sequence: TGCGCCAGCAGCCAAGGGGGCAGTCAGCCCCAGCATTTT.

The chain carries TRBV30 and TRBJ1-1; TRBD1 matches 9 bases. The CDR3 consists of 13 residues. The V gene's germline CDR1 is GTSNPN and CDR2 SVGIG (reference sequence). The junction had 12 bases not matched to a gene; V was cut back by 5 bases and J by 11 bases. CDR3 DNA: TGTGCCTGGGGAACGGATGGGACAGGGTTCGCTTTCTTT. Translated, it gives CAWGTDGTGFAFF.

This rearrangement joins TRBV10-3 to TRBJ1-2, with 7 bases identical to TRBD1. Germline V CDR1 and CDR2: ENHRY, SYGVKD. The CDR3 runs 12 residues. With 10 bases clipped from V and 3 bases from J, the junction kept 5 bases outside the gene matches. CDR3 residues: CASLTGDYGYTF. The CDR3 DNA sequence: TGTGCCAGCCTAACAGGGGACTATGGCTACACCTTC.

This chain connects TRBV6-6 to TRBJ1-1; 7 bases match TRBD1. The germline V gene has CDR1 MNHNY and CDR2 SVGAGI (reference sequence). V shed 0 bases and J 4 bases; nucleotides not matched to a gene: 5. The CDR3 is made up of 15 amino acids. CDR3 DNA sequence: TGTGCCAGCAGTTACTCATCAGGGGGAAGCACTGAAGCTTTCTTT. Protein product: CASSYSSGGSTEAFF.